The source of this T cell receptor beta chain is a study of Ad26.COV2.S vaccination and SARS-CoV-2 variants. General study findings and limits: The breadth of spike-specific CD8+ and CD4+ T cell responses after vaccination was reportedly substantial. Ad26.COV2.S recipients had broader spike-specific TCRs (P = 0.0014).

Treatment noted: about 20 received Ad26.COV2.S at low or high dose, single or two shots; 5 received placebo; per-sample allocation not given. Samples were taken on day 63 after the first vaccine or placebo injection. The CDR3 is 14 residues long. V dropped 1 base and J dropped 4; count of bases not matched to a gene: 0. Germline assignment: CDR1 LGHNA and CDR2 YNFKEQ. In regard to this clone: The antigen is not known.

Produced via immunoSEQ multiplex PCR; TCRdb's table is partial and in-frame only. Here the sample spans a few hundred thousand clones, around nine tenths being singletons. The chain is built from TRBV4-2 and TRBJ2-5; TRBD1 agrees at 10 bases. The sequence derives from a person aged 18-60 years who received the Ad26.COV2.S COVID-19 vaccine or a placebo. The sample was peripheral blood, taken in a trial of Ad26.COV2.S vaccine versus placebo. The CDR3 DNA sequence: TGTGCCAGCAGCCAAGGGGACAGGGGAGAGACCCAGTACTTC. As protein: CASSQGDRGETQYF.